The 6 T cell receptor beta chains below were found in one sample sequenced in a study of blood T cell repertoires in COVID-19. Only in-frame clones appear in the TCRdb table, and some are missing; sequencing was by immunoSEQ multiplex PCR. Of 160,000 or so clones in the sample, roughly 87% were seen once. The specimen was peripheral blood. These receptor sequences come from a woman in her sixties or seventies who had recovered from COVID-19.

The chain joins TRBV7-2 to TRBJ2-3, with unresolved D. The V and J ends lost 4 bases and 2 bases respectively, with 10 bases between them. Germline V gene sequence: CDR1 SGHTA, CDR2 FQGNSA. This CDR3 region has 14 residues. Here the CDR3 reads CASSYIQITDTQYF. The CDR3 region has the DNA TGTGCCAGCAGCTACATCCAGATCACAGATACGCAGTATTTT.

The chain links TRBV7-9 to TRBJ1-4, with 8 bases aligning to TRBD1. Germline V gene data show CDR1 as SEHNR and CDR2 as FQNEAQ (reference sequence). The CDR3 contains 14 residues. The ends lost 5 bases at V and 8 bases at J; junction bases unmatched: 7. The CDR3 protein is CASSRGQGSEKLFF. DNA of the CDR3: TGTGCCAGCAGCCGTGGACAGGGCTCCGAAAAACTGTTTTTT.

This clone was observed a single time. The chain recombines TRBV6-5 with TRBJ2-1; a weak D match, TRBD1 (5 bases). CDR1 is MNHEY, CDR2 SVGAGI, per germline. The CDR3 spans 12 residues. Trimming shortened V by 6 bases and J by 6 bases, and 9 bases separated the two germline ends. The CDR3 sequence: CASRGDSNEQFF. DNA for the CDR3: TGTGCCAGCAGAGGGGATAGCAATGAGCAGTTCTTC.

This clone was observed once. The J gene is TRBJ2-5, the V gene TRBV18; 9 bases align to TRBD1. CDR1 and CDR2 (germline): KGHSH, LQKENI. The CDR3 extends over 15 amino acids. V was pared by 2 bases and J by 3 bases, with 4 bases of the junction left unmatched. CDR3 sequence: CASSPNRDREETQYF. In DNA form, the CDR3 reads TGTGCCAGCTCACCAAACCGGGACAGGGAAGAGACCCAGTACTTC.

This clone was seen a single time. The genes are TRBV24-1 and TRBJ2-2; D call uncertain. V gave up 4 bases and J gave up 3 bases, with 5 bases separating them. CDR1 is KGHDR and CDR2 is SFDVKD in the germline V gene. The CDR3 has 13 amino acids. The CDR3 sequence: CATSDLYTGELFF. The CDR3 DNA is TGTGCCACCAGTGACCTTTACACCGGGGAGCTGTTTTTT.

The chain combines TRBV28 with TRBJ2-7, with 8 nucleotides matching TRBD2. The CDR3 is made up of 14 amino acids. Looked up from germline, CDR1 is MDHEN and CDR2 is SYDVKM. J gave up 4 bases and V 5 bases, and 7 bases lay outside the gene matches. The CDR3 nucleotides read TGTGCCAGCAGTCCGGGGGGGCAGGGATACGAGCAGTACTTC. This gives the protein CASSPGGQGYEQYF.